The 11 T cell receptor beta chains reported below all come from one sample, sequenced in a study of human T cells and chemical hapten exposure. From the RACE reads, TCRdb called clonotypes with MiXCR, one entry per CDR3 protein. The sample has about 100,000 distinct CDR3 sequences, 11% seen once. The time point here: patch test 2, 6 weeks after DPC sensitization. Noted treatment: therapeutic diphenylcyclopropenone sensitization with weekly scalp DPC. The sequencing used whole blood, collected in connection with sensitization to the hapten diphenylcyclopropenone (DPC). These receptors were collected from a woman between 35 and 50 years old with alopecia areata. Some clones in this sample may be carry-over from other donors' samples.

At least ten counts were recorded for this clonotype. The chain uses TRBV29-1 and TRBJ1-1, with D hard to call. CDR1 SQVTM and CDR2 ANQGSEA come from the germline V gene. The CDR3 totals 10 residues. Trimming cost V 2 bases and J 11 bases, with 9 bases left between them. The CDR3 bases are TGCAGCGTTGAAAGAGGGAGCGCTTTCTTT. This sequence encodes CSVERGSAFF.

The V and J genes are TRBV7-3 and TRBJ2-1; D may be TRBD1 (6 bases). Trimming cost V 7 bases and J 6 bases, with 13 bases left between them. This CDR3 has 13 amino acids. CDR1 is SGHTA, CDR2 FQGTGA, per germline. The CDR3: CASTSGATNEQFF. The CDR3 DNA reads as TGTGCCAGCACGTCAGGGGCCACCAATGAGCAGTTCTTC. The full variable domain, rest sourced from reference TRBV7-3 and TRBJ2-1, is GAGVSQTPSNKVTEKGKYVELRCDPISGHTALYWYRQSLGQGPEFLIYFQGTGAADDSGLPNDRFFAVRPEGSVSTLKIQRTERGDSAVYLCASTSGATNEQFFGPGTRLTVL.

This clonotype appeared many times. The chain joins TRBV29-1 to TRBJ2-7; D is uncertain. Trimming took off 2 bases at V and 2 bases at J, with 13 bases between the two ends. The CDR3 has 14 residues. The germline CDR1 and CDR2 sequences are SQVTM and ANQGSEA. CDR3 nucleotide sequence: TGCAGCGTTGAATTCCGGCAGTCCCCCTACGAGCAGTACTTC. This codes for CSVEFRQSPYEQYF.

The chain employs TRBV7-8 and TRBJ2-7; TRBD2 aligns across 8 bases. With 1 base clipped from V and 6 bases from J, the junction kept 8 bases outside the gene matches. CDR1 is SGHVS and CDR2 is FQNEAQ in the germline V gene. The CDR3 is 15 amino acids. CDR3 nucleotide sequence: TGTGCCAGCAGCTTAGTAGTTAGCGGGACGGGCGAGCAGTACTTC. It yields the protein CASSLVVSGTGEQYF.

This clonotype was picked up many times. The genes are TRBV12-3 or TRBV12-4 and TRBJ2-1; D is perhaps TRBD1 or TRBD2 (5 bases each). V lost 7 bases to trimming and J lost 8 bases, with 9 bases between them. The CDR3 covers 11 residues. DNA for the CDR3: TGTGCCAGCACCCGGGGCGATGAGCAGTTCTTC. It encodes CASTRGDEQFF.

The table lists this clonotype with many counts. CDR3 DNA: TGTGCCAGCAGCTTAGCCGGGGGGATCGGTGAAAAACTGTTTTTT. The encoded protein is CASSLAGGIGEKLFF. The V call is TRBV7-6, the J call TRBJ1-4, with a weak D call TRBD1 (5 bases). Germline CDR1 reads SGHVS; CDR2 reads FNYEAQ. The V end lost 0 bases, the J end lost 7 bases, and 12 bases lay between the germline ends. The CDR3 spans 15 residues.

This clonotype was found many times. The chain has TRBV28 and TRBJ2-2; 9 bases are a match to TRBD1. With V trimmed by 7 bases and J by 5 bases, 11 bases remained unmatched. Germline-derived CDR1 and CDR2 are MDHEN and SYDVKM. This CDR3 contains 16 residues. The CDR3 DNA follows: TGTGCCAGCAAGACCCCGGGACAGGGCGGAACCGGGGAGCTGTTTTTT. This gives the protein CASKTPGQGGTGELFF. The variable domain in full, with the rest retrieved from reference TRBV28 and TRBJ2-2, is DVKVTQSSRYLVKRTGEKVFLECVQDMDHENMFWYRQDPGLGLRLIYFSYDVKMKEKGDIPEGYSVSREKKERFSLILESASTNQTSMYLCASKTPGQGGTGELFFGEGSRLTVL.

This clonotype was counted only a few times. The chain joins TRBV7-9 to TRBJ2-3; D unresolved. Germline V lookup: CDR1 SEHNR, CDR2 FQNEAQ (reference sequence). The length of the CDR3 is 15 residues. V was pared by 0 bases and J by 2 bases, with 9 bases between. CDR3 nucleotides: TGTGCCAGCAGCTTAGCCCTCCCCTACACAGATACGCAGTATTTT. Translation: CASSLALPYTDTQYF.

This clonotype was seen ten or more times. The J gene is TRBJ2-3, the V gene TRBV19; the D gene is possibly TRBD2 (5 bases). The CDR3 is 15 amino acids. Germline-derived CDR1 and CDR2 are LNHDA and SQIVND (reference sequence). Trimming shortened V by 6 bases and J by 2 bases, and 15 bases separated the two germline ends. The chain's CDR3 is CASSGLRTSTDTQYF. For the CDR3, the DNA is TGTGCCAGTAGCGGACTCAGGACTTCCACAGATACGCAGTATTTT.

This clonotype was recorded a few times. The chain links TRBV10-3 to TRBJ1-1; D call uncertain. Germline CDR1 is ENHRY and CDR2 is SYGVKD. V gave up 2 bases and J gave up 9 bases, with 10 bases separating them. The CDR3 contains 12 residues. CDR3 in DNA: TGTGCCATCAGTGAGGAAGCTTTGAAAGCTTTCTTT. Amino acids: CAISEEALKAFF.

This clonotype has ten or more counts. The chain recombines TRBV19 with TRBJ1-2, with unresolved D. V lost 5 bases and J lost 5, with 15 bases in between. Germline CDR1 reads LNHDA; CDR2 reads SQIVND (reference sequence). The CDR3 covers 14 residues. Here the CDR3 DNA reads TGTGCCAGTAGTTCGACGTCCATGGGGTATGGCTACACCTTC. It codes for CASSSTSMGYGYTF. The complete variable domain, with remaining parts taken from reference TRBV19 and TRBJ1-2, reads DGGITQSPKYLFRKEGQNVTLSCEQNLNHDAMYWYRQDPGQGLRLIYYSQIVNDFQKGDIAEGYSVSREKKESFPLTVTSAQKNPTAFYLCASSSTSMGYGYTFGSGTRLTVV.